The following is a TCR beta chain sequence with its context. This record comes from a study of blood T cell repertoires in COVID-19. The overall study: Sites in the United States, Italy and Spain provided acute and convalescent COVID-19 samples. Sources were T cells, B-cell-depleted T cells, or PBMCs; the material itself was cDNA or gDNA.

Original processing notes: Amplified reference gene primers provided the basis for estimating nucleated cell counts. The assay was immunoSEQ multiplex PCR, and TCRdb's table has in-frame clones only and misses some. The DNA was the basis for D and trimming; V, J and clone size are from that table. This sample has about 500,000 clones, with around 90% found just once. Germline assignment: CDR1 SGHAT and CDR2 FQNNGV. This CDR3 is 16 amino acids long. V shed 5 bases and J shed 0 bases, with 14 bases lying between them. Seattle patients were enrolled during active infection and followed longitudinally. The receptor was isolated from a woman aged 45-60 years with COVID-19, enrolled during active disease. The chain has TRBV11-2 and TRBJ1-3, with D unresolved. Sequences were obtained from peripheral blood. The DNA for the CDR3 is TGTGCCAGCAGCCGAGAGGTGGCCGTCTCTGGAAACACCATATATTTT. Protein sequence: CASSREVAVSGNTIYF.